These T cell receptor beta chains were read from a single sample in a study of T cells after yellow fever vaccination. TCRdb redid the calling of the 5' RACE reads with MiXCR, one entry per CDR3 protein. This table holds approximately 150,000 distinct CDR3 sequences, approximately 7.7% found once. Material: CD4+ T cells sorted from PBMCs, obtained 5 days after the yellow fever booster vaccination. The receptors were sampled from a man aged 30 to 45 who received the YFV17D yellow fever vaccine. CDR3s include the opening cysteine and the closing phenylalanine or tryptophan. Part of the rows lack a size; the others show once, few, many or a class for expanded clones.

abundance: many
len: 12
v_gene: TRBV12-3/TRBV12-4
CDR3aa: CASSSTLRGYTF

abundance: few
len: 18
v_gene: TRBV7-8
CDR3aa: CASSLRDRGRADYRGYTF

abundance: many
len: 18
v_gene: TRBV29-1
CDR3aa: CSVNLLAGLSRSYNEQFF

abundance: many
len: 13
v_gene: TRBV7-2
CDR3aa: CASSPAGGYEQYF

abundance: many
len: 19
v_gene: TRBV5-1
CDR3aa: CASTIQPPGRELAISEQYF

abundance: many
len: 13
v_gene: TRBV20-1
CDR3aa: CSATGGTRQPQHF

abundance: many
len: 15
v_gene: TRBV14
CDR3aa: CASSQVPSTVNEQFF

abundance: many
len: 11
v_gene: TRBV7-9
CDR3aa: CASSPVDTQYF

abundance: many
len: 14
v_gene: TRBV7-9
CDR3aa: CASSHNVGHPEQYF

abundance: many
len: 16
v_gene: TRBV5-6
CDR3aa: CASSLRNSGYYNEQFF

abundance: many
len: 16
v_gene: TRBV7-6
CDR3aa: CASSLGTGTNTGELFF

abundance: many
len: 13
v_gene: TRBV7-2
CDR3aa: CASRLTGSETQYF

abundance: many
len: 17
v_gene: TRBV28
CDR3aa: CASSRLVLRAGQREQFF

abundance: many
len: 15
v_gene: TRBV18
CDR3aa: CASSTDRSPPYEQYF

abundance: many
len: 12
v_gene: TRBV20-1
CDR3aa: CSGRSGLQPQHF

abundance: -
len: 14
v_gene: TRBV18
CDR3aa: CASSQGRDREKLFF

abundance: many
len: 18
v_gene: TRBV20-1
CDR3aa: CSATLLRREGRFTDTQYF

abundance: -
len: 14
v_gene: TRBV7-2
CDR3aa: CASSLGGMKTEAFF

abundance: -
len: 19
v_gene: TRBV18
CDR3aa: CASSPRTSGRAWIGDTQYF

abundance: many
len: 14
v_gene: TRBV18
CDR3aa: CASSPKTGAGELFF

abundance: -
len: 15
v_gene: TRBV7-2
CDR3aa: CASSLVPGQVYEQYF

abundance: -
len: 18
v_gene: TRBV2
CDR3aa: CTSSLVRLAGVNTGELFF

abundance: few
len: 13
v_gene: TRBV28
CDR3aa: CASFSGVSYEQYF

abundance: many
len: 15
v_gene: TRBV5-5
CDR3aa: CASSLRGPQVGEQYF

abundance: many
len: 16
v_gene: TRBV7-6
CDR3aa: CASSLGSGNSHSEQYF

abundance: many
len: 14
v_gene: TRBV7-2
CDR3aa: CASSLGTGSDTQYF

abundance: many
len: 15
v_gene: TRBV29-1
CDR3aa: CSVDERQGPGTEAFF

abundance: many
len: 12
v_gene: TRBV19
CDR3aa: CAGRTSYGELFF

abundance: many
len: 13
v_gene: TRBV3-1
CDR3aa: CASSQDLSGVQFF

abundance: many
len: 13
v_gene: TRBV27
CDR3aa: CASNTRGPPEQFF

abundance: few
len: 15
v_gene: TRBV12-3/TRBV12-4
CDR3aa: CASSGSGGGWTEAFF

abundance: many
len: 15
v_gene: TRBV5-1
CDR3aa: CASSLSGQLGETQYF

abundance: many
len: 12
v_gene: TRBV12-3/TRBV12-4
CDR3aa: CASGSFYSKQYF

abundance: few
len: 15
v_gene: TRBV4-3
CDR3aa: CASSQEGTRTGELFF

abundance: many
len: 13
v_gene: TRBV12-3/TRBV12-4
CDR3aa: CASGPPLSHGYTF

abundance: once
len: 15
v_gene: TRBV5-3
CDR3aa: CAMGRGLAGPDTQYF

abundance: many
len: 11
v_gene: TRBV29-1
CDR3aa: CSVGTNYEQYF

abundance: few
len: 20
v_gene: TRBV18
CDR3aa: CASSPPETGGEAGASDTQYF

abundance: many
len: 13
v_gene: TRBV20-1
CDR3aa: CSVLASGSGELFF

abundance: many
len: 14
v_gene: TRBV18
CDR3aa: CASSPQTGPNEQFF

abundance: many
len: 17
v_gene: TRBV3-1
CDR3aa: CASSQDRSSGRINEQYF

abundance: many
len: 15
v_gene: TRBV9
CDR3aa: CASSQSLGLYNEQFF